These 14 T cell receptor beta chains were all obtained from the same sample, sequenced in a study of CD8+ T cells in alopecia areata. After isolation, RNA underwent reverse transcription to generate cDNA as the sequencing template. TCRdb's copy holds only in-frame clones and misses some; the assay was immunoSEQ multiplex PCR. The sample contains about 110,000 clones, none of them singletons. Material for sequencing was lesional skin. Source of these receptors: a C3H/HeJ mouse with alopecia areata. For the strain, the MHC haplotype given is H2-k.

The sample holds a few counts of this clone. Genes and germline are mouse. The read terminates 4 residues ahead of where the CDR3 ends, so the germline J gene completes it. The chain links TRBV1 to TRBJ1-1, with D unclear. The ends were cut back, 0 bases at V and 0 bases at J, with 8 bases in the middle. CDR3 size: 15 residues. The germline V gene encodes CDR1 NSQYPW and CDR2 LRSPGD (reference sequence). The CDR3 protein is CTCSADLRPNTEVFF. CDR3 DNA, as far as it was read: TGCACCTGCAGTGCAGATCTCAGGCCAAACACA.

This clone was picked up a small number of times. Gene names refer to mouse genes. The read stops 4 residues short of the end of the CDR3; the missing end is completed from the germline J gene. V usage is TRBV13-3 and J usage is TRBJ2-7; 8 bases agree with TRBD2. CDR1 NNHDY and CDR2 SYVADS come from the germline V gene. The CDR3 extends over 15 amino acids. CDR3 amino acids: CASSDGDWGPYEQYF. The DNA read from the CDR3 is TGTGCCAGCAGTGATGGTGACTGGGGCCCTTAT.

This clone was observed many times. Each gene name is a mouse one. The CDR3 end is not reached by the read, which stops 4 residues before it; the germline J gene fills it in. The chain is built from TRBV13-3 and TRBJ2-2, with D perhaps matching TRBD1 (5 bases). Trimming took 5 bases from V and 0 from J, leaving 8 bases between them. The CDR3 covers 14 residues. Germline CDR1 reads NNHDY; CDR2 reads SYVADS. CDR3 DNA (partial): TGTGCCAGCAGGAGGGGTACAAACACCGGG. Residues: CASRRGTNTG. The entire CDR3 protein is CASRRGTNTGQLYF.

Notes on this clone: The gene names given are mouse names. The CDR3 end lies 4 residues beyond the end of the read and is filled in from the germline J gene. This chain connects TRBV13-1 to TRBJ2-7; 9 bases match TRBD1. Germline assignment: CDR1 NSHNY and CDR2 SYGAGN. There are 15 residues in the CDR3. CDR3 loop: CASSDPGTGRDEQYF. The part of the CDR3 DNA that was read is TGTGCCAGCAGTGATCCTGGGACAGGGAGAGAT.

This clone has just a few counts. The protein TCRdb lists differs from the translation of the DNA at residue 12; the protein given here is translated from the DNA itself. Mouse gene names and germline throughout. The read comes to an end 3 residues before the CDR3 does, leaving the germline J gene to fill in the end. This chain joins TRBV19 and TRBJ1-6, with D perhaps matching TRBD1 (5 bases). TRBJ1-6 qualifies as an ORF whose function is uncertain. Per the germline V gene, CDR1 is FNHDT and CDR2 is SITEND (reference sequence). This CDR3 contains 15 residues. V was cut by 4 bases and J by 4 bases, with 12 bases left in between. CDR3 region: CASSPMTEYNSPLYF. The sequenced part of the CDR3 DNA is TGTGCCAGCAGTCCGATGACAGAATATAATTCGCCC.

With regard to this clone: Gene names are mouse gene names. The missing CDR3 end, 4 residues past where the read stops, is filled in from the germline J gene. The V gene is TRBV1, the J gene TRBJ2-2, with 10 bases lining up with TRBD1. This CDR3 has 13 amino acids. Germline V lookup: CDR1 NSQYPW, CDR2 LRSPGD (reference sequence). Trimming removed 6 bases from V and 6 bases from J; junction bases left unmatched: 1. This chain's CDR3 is CTCRGQGPGQLYF. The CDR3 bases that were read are TGCACCTGCAGGGGACAGGGGCCCGGG.

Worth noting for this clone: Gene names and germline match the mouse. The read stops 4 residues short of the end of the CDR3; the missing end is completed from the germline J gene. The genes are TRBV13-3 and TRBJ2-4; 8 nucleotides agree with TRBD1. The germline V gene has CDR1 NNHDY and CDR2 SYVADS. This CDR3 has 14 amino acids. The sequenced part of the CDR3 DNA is TGTGCCAGCAGTCCAGGGGGCGCAGAAAAC. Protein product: CASSPGGAEN. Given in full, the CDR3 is CASSPGGAENTLYF. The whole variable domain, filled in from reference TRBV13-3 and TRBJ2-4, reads EAAVTQSPRSKVAVTGGKVTLSCHQTNNHDYMYWYRQDTGHGLRLIHYSYVADSTEKGDIPDGYKASRPSQENFSLILELASLSQTAVYFCASSPGGAENTLYFGAGTRLSVL.

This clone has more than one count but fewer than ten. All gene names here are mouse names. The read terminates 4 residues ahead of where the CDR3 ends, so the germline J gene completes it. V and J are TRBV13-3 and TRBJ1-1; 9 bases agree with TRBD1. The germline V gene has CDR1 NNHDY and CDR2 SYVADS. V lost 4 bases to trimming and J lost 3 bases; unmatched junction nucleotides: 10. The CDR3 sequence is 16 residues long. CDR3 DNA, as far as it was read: TGTGCCAGCAGTTCCTGGGACAGGGACCACGACACA. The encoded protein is CASSSWDRDHDT. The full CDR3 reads CASSSWDRDHDTEVFF.

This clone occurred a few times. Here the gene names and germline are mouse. This CDR3 reads CASSFFGGEVFF. The DNA read from the CDR3 is TGTGCCAGCAGTTTCTTTGGGGGA. The chain combines TRBV14 with TRBJ1-1; the D gene is possibly TRBD1 (5 bases). Read data end 4 residues before the CDR3 end; the end is taken from the germline J gene. The CDR3 consists of 12 residues. Germline values: CDR1 SGHDT, CDR2 FRDEAV.

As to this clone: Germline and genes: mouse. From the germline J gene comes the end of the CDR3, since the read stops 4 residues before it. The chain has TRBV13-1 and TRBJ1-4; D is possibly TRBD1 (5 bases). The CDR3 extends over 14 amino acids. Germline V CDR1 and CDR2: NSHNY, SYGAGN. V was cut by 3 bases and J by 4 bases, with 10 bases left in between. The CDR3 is CASSGRTHNERLFF. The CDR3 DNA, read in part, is TGTGCCAGCAGTGGGCGGACACACAACGAA.

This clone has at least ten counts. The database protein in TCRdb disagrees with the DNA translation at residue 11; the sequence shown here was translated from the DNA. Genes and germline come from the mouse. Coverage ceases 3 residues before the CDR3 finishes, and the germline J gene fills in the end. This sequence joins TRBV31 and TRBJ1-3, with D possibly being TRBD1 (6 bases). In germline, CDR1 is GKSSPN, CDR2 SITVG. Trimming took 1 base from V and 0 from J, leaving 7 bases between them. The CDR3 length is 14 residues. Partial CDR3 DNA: TGTGCCTGGAGTCCGGGACATTCTGGAAATACG. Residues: CAWSPGHSGNT. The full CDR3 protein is CAWSPGHSGNTLYF.

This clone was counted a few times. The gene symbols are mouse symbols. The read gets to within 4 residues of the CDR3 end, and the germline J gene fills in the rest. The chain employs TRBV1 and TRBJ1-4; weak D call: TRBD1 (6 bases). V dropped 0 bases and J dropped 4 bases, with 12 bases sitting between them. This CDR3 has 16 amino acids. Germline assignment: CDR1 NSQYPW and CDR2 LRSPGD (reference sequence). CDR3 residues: CTCSADEGDRNERLFF. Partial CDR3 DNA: TGCACCTGCAGTGCAGATGAGGGGGACCGCAACGAA. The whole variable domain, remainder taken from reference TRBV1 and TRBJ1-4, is VTLLEQNPRWRLVPRGQAVNLRCILKNSQYPWMSWYQQDLQKQLQWLFTLRSPGDKEVKSLPGADYLATRVTDTELRLQVANMSQGRTLYCTCSADEGDRNERLFFGHGTKLSVL.

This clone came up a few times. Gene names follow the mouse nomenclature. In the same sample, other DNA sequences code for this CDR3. The part of the CDR3 DNA that was read is TGTGCCAGCAGTGGGACTGGGGGGGCGCTTTATGCT. Translation: CASSGTGGALYA. In full, the CDR3 reads CASSGTGGALYAEQFF. The chain is built from TRBV13-3 and TRBJ2-1; 13 nucleotides align to TRBD2. The DNA ends 4 residues before the CDR3 does, and the rest of the CDR3 is filled in from the germline J gene. The CDR3 extends over 16 amino acids. Germline loops: CDR1 NNHDY, CDR2 SYVADS. J was trimmed by 4 bases and V by 3 bases; bases with no gene match: 4.

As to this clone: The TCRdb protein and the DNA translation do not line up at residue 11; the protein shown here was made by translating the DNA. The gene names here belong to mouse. The covered CDR3 bases are TGTGCCAGCAGCGGACAGGCCTATAATTCGCCC. Protein: CASSGQAYNSP. The entire CDR3 is CASSGQAYNSPLYF. The genes are TRBV19 and TRBJ1-6, with TRBD1 matching over 7 bases. The DNA ends 3 residues before the CDR3 does, and the rest of the CDR3 is filled in from the germline J gene. TRBJ1-6 is given ORF status, its function remaining uncertain. This CDR3 contains 14 residues. V dropped 5 bases and J dropped 2; count of bases not matched to a gene: 1. Germline CDR1 reads FNHDT; CDR2 reads SITEND (reference sequence).